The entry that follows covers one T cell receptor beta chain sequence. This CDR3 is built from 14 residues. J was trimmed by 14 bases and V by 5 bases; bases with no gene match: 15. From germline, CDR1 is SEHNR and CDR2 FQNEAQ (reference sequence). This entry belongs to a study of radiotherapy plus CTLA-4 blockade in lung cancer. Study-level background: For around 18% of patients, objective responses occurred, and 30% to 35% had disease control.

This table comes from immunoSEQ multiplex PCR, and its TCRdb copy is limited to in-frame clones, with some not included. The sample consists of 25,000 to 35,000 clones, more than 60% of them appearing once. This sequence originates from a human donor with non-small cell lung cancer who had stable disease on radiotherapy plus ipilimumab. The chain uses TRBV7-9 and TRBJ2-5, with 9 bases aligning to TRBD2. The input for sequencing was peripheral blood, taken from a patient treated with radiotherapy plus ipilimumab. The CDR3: CASSPPGLAPTFYF. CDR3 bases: TGTGCCAGCAGCCCTCCGGGACTAGCTCCTACCTTTTACTTC. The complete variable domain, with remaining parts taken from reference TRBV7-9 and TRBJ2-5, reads DTGVSQNPRHKITKRGQNVTFRCDPISEHNRLYWYRQTLGQGPEFLTYFQNEAQLEKSRLLSDRFSAERPKGSFSTLEIQRTEQGDSAMYLCASSPPGLAPTFYFGPGTRLLVL.